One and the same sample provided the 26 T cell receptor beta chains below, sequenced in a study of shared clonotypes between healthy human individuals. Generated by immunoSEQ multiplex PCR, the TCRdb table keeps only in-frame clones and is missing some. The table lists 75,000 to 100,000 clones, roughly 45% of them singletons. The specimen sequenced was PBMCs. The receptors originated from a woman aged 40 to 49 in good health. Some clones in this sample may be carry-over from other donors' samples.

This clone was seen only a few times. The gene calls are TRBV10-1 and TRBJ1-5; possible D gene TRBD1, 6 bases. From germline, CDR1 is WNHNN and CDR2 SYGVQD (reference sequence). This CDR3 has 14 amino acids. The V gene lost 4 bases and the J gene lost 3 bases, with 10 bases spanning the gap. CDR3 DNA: TGCGCCAGCAGTGCCGGGGGGCCCAATCAGCCCCAGCATTTT. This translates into CASSAGGPNQPQHF.

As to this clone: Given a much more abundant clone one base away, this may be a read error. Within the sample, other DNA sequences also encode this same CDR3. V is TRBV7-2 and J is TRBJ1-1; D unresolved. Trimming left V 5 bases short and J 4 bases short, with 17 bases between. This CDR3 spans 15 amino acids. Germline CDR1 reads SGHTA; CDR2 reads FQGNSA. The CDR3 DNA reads TGTGCCAGCAGCCTAAGTAGTCACTTAAGCACTGAAGCTTTCTTT. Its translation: CASSLSSHLSTEAFF.

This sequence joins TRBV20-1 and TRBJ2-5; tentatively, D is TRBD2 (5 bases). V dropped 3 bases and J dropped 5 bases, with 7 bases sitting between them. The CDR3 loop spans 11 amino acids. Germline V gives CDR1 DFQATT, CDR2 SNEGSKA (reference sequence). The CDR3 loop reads CSARWEETQYF. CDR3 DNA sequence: TGCAGTGCTAGGTGGGAGGAGACCCAGTACTTC.

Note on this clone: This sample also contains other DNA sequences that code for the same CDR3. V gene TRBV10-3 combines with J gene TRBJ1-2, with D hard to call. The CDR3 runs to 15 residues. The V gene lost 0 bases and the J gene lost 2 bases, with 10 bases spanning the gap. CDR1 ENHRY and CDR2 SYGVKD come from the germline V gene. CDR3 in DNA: TGTGCCATCAGTGAGTCAAGGGAGTCGAACTATGGCTACACCTTC. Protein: CAISESRESNYGYTF.

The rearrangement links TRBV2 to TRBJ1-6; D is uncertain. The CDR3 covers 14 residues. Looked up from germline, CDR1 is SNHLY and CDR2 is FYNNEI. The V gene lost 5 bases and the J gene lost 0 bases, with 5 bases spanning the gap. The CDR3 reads CASSPSSYNSPLHF. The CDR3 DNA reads TGTGCCAGCAGTCCGAGCTCCTATAATTCACCCCTCCACTTT. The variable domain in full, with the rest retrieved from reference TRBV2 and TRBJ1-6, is EPEVTQTPSHQVTQMGQEVILRCVPISNHLYFYWYRQILGQKVEFLVSFYNNEISEKSEIFDDQFSVERPDGSNFTLKIRSTKLEDSAMYFCASSPSSYNSPLHFGNGTRLTVT.

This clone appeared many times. CDR3 DNA sequence: TGTGCCAGCAGTGTAGAGGCGGGAGTGTCCTACGAGCAGTACTTC. Protein product: CASSVEAGVSYEQYF. J is TRBJ2-7 and V is TRBV25-1, with 7 bases lining up with TRBD2. Germline lookup yields CDR1 MGHDK and CDR2 SYGVNS. The V gene end was trimmed by 4 bases and the J gene end by 1 base; junction bases not matched to a gene: 7. This CDR3 contains 15 residues.

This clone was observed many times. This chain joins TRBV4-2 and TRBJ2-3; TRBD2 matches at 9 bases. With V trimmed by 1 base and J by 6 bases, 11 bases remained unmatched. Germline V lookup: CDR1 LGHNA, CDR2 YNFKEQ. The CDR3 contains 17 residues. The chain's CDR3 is CASSQATAGGGDDTQYF. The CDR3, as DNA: TGTGCCAGCAGCCAAGCAACAGCGGGAGGAGGGGACGATACGCAGTATTTT.

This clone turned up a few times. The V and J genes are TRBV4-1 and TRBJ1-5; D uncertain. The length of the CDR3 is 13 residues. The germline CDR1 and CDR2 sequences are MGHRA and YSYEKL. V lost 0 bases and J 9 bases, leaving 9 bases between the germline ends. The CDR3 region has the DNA TGCGCCAGCAGCCAAGATCCCGAAAGGCCCCAGCATTTT. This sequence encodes CASSQDPERPQHF.

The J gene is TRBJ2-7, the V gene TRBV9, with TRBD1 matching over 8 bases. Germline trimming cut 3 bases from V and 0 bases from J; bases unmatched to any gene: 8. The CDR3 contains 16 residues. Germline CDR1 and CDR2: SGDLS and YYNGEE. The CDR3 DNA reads TGTGCCAGCAGCGAGACGGGACAGGAGAGCTCCTACGAGCAGTACTTC. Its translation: CASSETGQESSYEQYF. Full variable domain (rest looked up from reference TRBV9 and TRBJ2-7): DSGVTQTPKHLITATGQRVTLRCSPRSGDLSVYWYQQSLDQGLQFLIQYYNGEERAKGNILERFSAQQFPDLHSELNLSSLELGDSALYFCASSETGQESSYEQYFGPGTRLTVT.

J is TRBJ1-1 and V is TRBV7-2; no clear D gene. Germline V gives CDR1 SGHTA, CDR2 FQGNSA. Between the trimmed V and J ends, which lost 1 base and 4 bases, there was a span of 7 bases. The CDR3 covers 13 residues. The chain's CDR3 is CASSLVSGTEAFF. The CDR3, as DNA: TGTGCCAGCAGCTTAGTTTCCGGCACTGAAGCTTTCTTT.

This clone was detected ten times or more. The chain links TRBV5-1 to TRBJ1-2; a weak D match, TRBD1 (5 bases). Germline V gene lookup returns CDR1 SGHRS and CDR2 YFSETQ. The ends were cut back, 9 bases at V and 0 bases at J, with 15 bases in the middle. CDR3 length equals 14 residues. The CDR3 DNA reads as TGCGCCACCTCTCAGGACACCTCTAACTATGGCTACACCTTC. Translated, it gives CATSQDTSNYGYTF.

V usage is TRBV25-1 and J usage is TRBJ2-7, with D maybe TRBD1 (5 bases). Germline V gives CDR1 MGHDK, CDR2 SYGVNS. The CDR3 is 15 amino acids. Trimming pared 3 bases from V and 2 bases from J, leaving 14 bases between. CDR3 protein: CASSDGRTKTYEQYF. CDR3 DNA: TGTGCCAGCAGTGACGGGCGGACAAAAACCTACGAGCAGTACTTC.

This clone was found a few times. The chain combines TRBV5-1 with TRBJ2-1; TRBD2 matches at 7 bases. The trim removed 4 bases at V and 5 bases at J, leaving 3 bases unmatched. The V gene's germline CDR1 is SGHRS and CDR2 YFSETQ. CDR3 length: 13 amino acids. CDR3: CASSQGLDNEQFF. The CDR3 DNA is TGCGCCAGCAGCCAAGGACTAGACAATGAGCAGTTCTTC.

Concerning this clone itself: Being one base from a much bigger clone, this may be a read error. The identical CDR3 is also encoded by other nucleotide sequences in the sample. CDR3 nucleotides: TGTGCCTGGAGTCGGCAGGGGGGTAACTCACCCCTCCACTTT. Translating it yields CAWSRQGGNSPLHF. J is TRBJ1-6 and V is TRBV30, with 7 bases aligning to TRBD1. The CDR3 covers 14 residues. CDR1 and CDR2 (germline): GTSNPN, SVGIG (reference sequence). Trimming removed 2 bases from V and 10 bases from J; junction bases left unmatched: 8.

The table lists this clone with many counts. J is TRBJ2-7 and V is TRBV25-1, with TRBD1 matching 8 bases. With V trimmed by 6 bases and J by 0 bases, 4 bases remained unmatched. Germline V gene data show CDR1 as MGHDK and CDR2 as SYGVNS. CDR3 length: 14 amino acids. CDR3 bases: TGTGCCAGCAGCAGACAGGGGCACTCCTACGAGCAGTACTTC. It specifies CASSRQGHSYEQYF.

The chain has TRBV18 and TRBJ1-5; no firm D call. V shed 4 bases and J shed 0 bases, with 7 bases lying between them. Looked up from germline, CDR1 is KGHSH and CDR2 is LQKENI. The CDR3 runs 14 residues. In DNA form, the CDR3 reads TGTGCCAGCTCACAGAGCGATAGCAATCAGCCCCAGCATTTT. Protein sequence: CASSQSDSNQPQHF.

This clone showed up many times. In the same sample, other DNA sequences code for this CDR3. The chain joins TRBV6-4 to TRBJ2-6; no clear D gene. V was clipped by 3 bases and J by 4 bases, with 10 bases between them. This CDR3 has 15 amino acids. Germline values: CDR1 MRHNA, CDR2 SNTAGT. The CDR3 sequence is CASSEDPGGANVLTF. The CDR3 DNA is TGTGCCAGCAGTGAGGACCCAGGCGGGGCCAACGTCCTGACTTTC.

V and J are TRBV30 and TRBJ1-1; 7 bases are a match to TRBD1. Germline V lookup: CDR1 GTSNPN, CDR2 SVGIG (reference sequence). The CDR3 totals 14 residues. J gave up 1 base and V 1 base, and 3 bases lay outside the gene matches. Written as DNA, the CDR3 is TGTGCCTGGAGTGAAGGGGGCTGGAACACTGAAGCTTTCTTT. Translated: CAWSEGGWNTEAFF.

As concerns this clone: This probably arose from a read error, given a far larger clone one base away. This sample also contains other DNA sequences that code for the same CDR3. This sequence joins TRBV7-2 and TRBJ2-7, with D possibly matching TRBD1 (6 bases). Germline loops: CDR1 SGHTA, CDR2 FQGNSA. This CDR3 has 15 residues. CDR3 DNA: TGCGCCAGCAGCGAATCCGGGACAAGATCATACGAGCAGTACTTC. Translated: CASSESGTRSYEQYF.

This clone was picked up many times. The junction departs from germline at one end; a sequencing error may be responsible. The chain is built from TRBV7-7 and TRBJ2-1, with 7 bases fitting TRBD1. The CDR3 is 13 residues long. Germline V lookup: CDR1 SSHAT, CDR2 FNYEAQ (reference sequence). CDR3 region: CASSRDSYNEQFF. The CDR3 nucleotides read TGTGCTAGCAGCCGGGACAGTTACAATGAGCAGTTCTTC.

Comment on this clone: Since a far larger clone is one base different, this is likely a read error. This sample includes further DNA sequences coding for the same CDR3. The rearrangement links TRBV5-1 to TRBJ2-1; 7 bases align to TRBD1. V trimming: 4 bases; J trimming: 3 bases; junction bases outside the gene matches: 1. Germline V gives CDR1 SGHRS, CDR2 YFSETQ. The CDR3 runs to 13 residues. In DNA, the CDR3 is TGCGCCAGCAGCCGGGACAGCTACAATGAGCAGTTCTTC. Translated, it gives CASSRDSYNEQFF. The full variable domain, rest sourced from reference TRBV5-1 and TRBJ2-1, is KAGVTQTPRYLIKTRGQQVTLSCSPISGHRSVSWYQQTPGQGLQFLFEYFSETQRNKGNFPGRFSGRQFSNSRSEMNVSTLELGDSALYLCASSRDSYNEQFFGPGTRLTVL.

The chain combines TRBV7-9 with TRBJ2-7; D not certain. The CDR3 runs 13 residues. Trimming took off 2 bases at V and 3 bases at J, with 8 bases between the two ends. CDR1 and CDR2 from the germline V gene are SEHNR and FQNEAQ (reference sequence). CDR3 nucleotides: TGTGCCAGCAGCTTAAATGGTAACTACGAGCAGTACTTC. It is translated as CASSLNGNYEQYF.

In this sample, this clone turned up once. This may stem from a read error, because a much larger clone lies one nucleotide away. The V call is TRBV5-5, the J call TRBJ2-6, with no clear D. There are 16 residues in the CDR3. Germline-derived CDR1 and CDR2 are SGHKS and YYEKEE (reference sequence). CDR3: CASSQEVGSGANVLTF. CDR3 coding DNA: TGCGCCAGCAGCCAAGAAGTCGGCTCTGGGGCCAACGTCCTGACTTTC.

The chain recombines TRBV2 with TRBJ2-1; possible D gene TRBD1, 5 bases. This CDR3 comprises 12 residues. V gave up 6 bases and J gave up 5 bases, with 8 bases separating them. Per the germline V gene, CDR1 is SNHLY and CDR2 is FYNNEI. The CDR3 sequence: CASRDTNNEQFF. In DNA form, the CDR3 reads TGTGCCAGCAGGGACACTAACAATGAGCAGTTCTTC. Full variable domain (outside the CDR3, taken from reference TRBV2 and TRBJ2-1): EPEVTQTPSHQVTQMGQEVILRCVPISNHLYFYWYRQILGQKVEFLVSFYNNEISEKSEIFDDQFSVERPDGSNFTLKIRSTKLEDSAMYFCASRDTNNEQFFGPGTRLTVL.

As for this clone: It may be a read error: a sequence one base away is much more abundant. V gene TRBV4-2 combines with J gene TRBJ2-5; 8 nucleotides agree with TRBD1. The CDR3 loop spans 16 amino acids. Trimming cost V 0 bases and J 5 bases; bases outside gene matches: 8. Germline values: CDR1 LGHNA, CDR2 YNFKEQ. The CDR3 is CASSQDGPGGGETQYF. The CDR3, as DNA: TGTGCCAGCAGCCAAGACGGCCCAGGGGGCGGGGAGACCCAGTACTTC.

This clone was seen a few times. CDR3: CASSLVTGGPSYEQYF. CDR3 nucleotides: TGCGCCAGCAGCTTGGTTACAGGGGGACCGTCCTACGAGCAGTACTTC. This chain links TRBV5-1 with TRBJ2-7; 8 bases align to TRBD1. Looked up from germline, CDR1 is SGHRS and CDR2 is YFSETQ. This CDR3 has 16 amino acids. Trimming took 0 bases from V and 1 from J; bases not matched to a gene: 6.